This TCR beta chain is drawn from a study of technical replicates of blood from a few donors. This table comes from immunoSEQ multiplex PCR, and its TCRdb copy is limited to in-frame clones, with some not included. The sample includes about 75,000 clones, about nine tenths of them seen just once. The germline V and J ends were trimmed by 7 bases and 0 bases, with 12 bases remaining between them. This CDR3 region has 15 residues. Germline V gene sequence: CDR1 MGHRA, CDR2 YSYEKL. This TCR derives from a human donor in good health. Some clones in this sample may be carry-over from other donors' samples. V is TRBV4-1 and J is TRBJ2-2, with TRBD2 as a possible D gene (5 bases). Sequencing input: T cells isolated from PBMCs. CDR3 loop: CASTQGGSNTGELFF. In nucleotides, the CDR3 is TGCGCCAGCACTCAAGGCGGGTCGAACACCGGGGAGCTGTTTTTT.